Sequencing of this T cell receptor beta chain was carried out in a study of T-cell reconstitution after alpha-beta-depleted transplantation in children. This clonotype showed up just a few times. V lost 4 bases to trimming and J lost 3 bases, with 10 bases between them. This CDR3 contains 12 residues. Germline V gene sequence: CDR1 SQVTM, CDR2 ANQGSEA. Molecular barcoding with unique molecular identifiers was used for the TCRbeta library. One entry per CDR3 protein, called by TCRdb with MiXCR from the PCR reads. The sample carries fewer than 550,000 distinct CDR3 sequences, around 10% recorded once. The chain couples TRBV29-1 to TRBJ2-7; D gene uncertain. The specimen comprised PBMCs, mostly from graft donor cells, sampled 180 days after TCRalphabeta/CD19-depleted stem cell transplant. This receptor was identified in a female patient aged 2 to 10 who had a stem cell transplant for aplastic anemia, so the T cells may come from the graft donor. The CDR3 region is CSVAVSGYEQYF. In DNA form, the CDR3 reads TGCAGCGTTGCGGTGTCAGGCTACGAGCAGTACTTC.